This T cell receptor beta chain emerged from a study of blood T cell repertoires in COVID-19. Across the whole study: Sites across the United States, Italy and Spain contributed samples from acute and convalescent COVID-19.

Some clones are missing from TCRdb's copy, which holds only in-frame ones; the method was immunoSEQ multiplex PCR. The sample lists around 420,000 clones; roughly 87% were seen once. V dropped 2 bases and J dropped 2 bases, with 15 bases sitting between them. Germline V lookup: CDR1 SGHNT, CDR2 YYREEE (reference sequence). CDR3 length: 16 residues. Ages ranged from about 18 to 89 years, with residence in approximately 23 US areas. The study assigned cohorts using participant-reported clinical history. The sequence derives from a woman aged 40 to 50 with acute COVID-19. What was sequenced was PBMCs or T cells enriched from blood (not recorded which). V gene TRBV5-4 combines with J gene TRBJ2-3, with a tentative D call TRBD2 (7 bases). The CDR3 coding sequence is TGTGCCAGCAGCTTCAAGGCGGGGGCCATCACAGATACGCAGTATTTT. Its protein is CASSFKAGAITDTQYF.